This T cell receptor (beta chain) was sequenced for a study of control samples from healthy donors and cancer patients. TCRdb's table, derived via immunoSEQ multiplex PCR, lists solely in-frame clones and lacks some. Of roughly 59,000 clones listed, around 90% are singletons. The source material was PBMCs. The clonotype was recovered from a man aged 35-49 years with colorectal cancer.

The DNA for the CDR3 is TGCAGTGCTAGTGGTAGGCTTATGAACACTGAAGCTTTCTTT. Residues: CSASGRLMNTEAFF. This chain connects TRBV20-1 to TRBJ1-1, with no clear D. The CDR3 contains 14 residues. The germline gives CDR1 DFQATT, CDR2 SNEGSKA (reference sequence). Trimming stripped 3 bases from V and 0 bases from J, with 11 bases between.